Included here is one T cell receptor (beta chain) sequence, with context. The data originate from a study of T cells in Graves' hyperthyroidism and ophthalmopathy. The hyperthyroidism patients had all been newly diagnosed, and their disease duration was under 2 months. Their ages ranged from 18 to 65 years. Used for diagnoses were clinical symptoms, serum thyroxine and TRAb, thyroid ultrasound and orbital computed tomography. PBMCs were sourced from approximately 10 ml fresh peripheral blood. This CDR3 region has 15 residues. Germline assignment: CDR1 MNHEY and CDR2 SVGEGT. The ends lost 6 bases at V and 6 bases at J; junction bases unmatched: 5. Amplified regions were TCR beta CDR3 sequences from RNA transcripts. Using the HTBI primer set, a first-round RT-PCR was run on the TCR CDR3. TCRdb reanalysed the multiplex PCR reads using MiXCR and keeps one entry per CDR3 protein. The sample lists approximately 370,000 distinct CDR3 sequences, 15% occurring once.

The TCR originated in a woman under 40 with Graves' hyperthyroidism. The rearrangement joins TRBV6-2 or TRBV6-3 to TRBJ2-5; 15 bases are shared with TRBD2. Sequenced input: blood. The CDR3, as DNA: TGTGCCAGCAGGCGGACTAGCGGGAGGGAAAAGACCCAGTACTTC. Translated, it gives CASRRTSGREKTQYF.